This T cell receptor (beta chain) is drawn from a study of blood T cell repertoires in COVID-19. Study in general: Samples representing acute and convalescent COVID-19 were sourced from the United States, Italy and Spain.

Authors' methods: Reference gene primer amplification gave estimated nucleated cell counts. Method: immunoSEQ multiplex PCR; TCRdb's copy keeps in-frame clones and lacks some. The DNA gave D and trimming, while V, J and clone size come from that table. Of about 240,000 clones listed, 70% to 90% are singletons. With regard to this clone: This sample includes further DNA sequences coding for the same CDR3.

The age range of participants was about 18 to 100 years, with residence in roughly 25 US areas. Clinical history reported by participants formed the basis on which cohorts were assigned. Unmatched junction bases numbered 2, after V lost 1 base and J lost 1 base. This CDR3 has 16 residues. Germline V gives CDR1 MGHRA, CDR2 YSYEKL. Sequencing used PBMCs or T cells enriched from blood (not recorded which). The receptor comes from a woman between 40 and 50 years old with acute COVID-19. The rearrangement uses TRBV4-1 and TRBJ1-1; TRBD1 matches 11 bases. The CDR3 reads CASSQVGTGGNTEAFF. Written as DNA, the CDR3 is TGCGCCAGCAGCCAAGTTGGGACAGGGGGGAACACTGAAGCTTTCTTT.